This record covers a single T cell receptor beta chain. These data come from a study of blood T cell repertoires in COVID-19. Background on the study: Sources were T cells, B-cell-depleted T cells, or PBMCs; the material itself was cDNA or gDNA.

Using immunoSEQ multiplex PCR, the repertoire was profiled, and TCRdb retains in-frame clones only, with some absent. The sample has 80,000 or so clones, 90% seen once. This receptor was identified in a woman aged 50 to 60 in a cohort sampled during active COVID-19. The source material was peripheral blood.

The CDR3 sequence: CASRAGTLDTEAFF. CDR3 sequence (DNA): TGTGCCAGCAGGGCCGGGACATTGGACACTGAAGCTTTCTTT. This chain joins TRBV6-5 and TRBJ1-1, with D perhaps TRBD1 (6 bases). This CDR3 contains 14 residues. Trimming cost V 6 bases and J 3 bases, with 14 bases left between them. Germline V CDR1 and CDR2: MNHEY, SVGAGI.